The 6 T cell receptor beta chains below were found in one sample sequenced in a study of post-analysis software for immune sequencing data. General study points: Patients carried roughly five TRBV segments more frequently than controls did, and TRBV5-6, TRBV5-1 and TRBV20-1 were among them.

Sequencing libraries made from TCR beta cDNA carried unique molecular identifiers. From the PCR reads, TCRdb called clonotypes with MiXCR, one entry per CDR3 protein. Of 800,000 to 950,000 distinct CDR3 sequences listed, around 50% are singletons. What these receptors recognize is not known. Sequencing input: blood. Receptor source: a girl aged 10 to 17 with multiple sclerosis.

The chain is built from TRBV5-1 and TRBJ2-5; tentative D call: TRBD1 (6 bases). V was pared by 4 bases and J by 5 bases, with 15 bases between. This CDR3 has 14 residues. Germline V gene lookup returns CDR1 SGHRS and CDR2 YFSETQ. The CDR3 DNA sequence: TGCGCCAGCAGCGCCAAAACAGGGACGGAGACCCAGTACTTC. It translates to CASSAKTGTETQYF. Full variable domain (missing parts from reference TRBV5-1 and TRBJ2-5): KAGVTQTPRYLIKTRGQQVTLSCSPISGHRSVSWYQQTPGQGLQFLFEYFSETQRNKGNFPGRFSGRQFSNSRSEMNVSTLELGDSALYLCASSAKTGTETQYFGPGTRLLVL.

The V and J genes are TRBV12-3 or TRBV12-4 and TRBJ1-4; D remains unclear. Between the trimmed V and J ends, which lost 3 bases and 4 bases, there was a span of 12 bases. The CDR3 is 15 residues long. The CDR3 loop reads CASSLRTGVNEKLFF. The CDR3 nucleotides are TGTGCCAGCAGTTTGCGGACGGGAGTTAATGAAAAACTGTTTTTT.

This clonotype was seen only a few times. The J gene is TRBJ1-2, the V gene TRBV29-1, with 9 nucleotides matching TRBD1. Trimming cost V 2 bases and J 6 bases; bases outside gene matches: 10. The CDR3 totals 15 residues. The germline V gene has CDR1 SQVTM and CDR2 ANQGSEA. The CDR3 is CSVETSAGTGNGYTF. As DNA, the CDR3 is TGCAGCGTTGAAACCTCCGCCGGGACAGGGAATGGCTACACCTTC.

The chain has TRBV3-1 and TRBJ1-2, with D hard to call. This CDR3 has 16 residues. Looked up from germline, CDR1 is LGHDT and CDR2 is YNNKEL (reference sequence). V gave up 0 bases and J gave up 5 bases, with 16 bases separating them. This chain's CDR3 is CASSQEGVGTAYGYTF. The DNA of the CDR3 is TGTGCCAGCAGCCAAGAAGGTGTCGGCACCGCGTATGGCTACACCTTC.

This CDR3 is CASSFASIPGWETQYF. DNA for the CDR3: TGTGCCAGCAGTTTTGCGTCTATCCCGGGGTGGGAGACCCAGTACTTC. This rearrangement joins TRBV12-3 or TRBV12-4 to TRBJ2-7; TRBD2 is a possible D gene (5 bases). The J call may not be correct, given that the DNA end is closer to TRBJ2-5. The CDR3 is made up of 16 amino acids.

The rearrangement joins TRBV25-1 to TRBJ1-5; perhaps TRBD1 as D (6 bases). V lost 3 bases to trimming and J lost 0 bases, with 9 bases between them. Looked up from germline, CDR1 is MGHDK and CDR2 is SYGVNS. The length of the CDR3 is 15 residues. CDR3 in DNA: TGTGCCAGCAGTGACCGACAGGATAGCAATCAGCCCCAGCATTTT. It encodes CASSDRQDSNQPQHF.